Following are 31 T cell receptor beta chains from one sample sequenced in a study of blood T cell repertoires in COVID-19. Method: immunoSEQ multiplex PCR; TCRdb's copy keeps in-frame clones and lacks some. Among 250,000 or so clones listed, just under 85% were seen once. Material for sequencing was peripheral blood. Every receptor here comes from a man in his fifties or sixties with acute or convalescent COVID-19.

The chain couples TRBV6-5 to TRBJ1-1; D is unclear. Germline V gives CDR1 MNHEY, CDR2 SVGAGI. Trimming shortened V by 10 bases and J by 1 base, and 7 bases separated the two germline ends. CDR3 length: 11 residues. The CDR3 spells CATRENTEAFF. CDR3 DNA sequence: TGTGCCACCCGAGAGAACACTGAAGCTTTCTTT.

The V and J genes are TRBV18 and TRBJ2-7, with 7 bases aligning to TRBD1. V shed 3 bases and J 5 bases; nucleotides not matched to a gene: 10. Germline CDR1 reads KGHSH; CDR2 reads LQKENI. The CDR3 loop spans 15 amino acids. The CDR3 bases are TGTGCCAGCTCACCTCTGGGGACCCAGGGGGACGAGCAGTACTTC. It specifies CASSPLGTQGDEQYF.

The rearrangement links TRBV27 to TRBJ1-1, with D unclear. CDR3 length equals 16 residues. V lost 3 bases, J lost 4 bases, and 18 bases lay in between. Germline V lookup: CDR1 MNHEY, CDR2 SMNVEV (reference sequence). This CDR3 is CASSFSLLVGPTEAFF. CDR3 in DNA: TGTGCCAGCAGTTTTTCTCTCCTCGTGGGCCCCACTGAAGCTTTCTTT.

In its sample, this clone was seen once. The chain has TRBV28 and TRBJ2-3; D unresolved. The germline CDR1 and CDR2 sequences are MDHEN and SYDVKM. The V and J ends lost 7 bases and 4 bases respectively, with 15 bases between them. This CDR3 contains 14 residues. The CDR3 sequence: CASTQPPVSDTQYF. The CDR3 nucleotides read TGTGCCAGCACTCAACCCCCGGTGTCAGATACGCAGTATTTT.

This clone was seen more than once but under ten times. The chain carries TRBV5-1 and TRBJ2-7; 8 bases agree with TRBD1. CDR1 and CDR2 (germline): SGHRS, YFSETQ. The CDR3 has 13 residues. With V trimmed by 2 bases and J by 5 bases, 3 bases remained unmatched. The CDR3: CASSLGQGDEQYF. The CDR3 bases are TGCGCCAGCAGCTTAGGACAGGGTGACGAGCAGTACTTC.

The chain is built from TRBV27 and TRBJ1-2; perhaps TRBD1 as D (6 bases). V was clipped by 3 bases and J by 7 bases, with 15 bases between them. The CDR3 has 14 amino acids. Per the germline V gene, CDR1 is MNHEY and CDR2 is SMNVEV (reference sequence). CDR3 nucleotides: TGTGCCAGCAGTTTTTCATCTACAGGGCTTGGCTACACCTTC. Translation gives CASSFSSTGLGYTF.

The rearrangement links TRBV4-1 to TRBJ1-2, with 9 bases identical to TRBD1. Germline assignment: CDR1 MGHRA and CDR2 YSYEKL. CDR3 length: 15 amino acids. The J segment lost 2 bases and the V segment lost 3 bases, leaving 4 bases of the junction unmatched. The CDR3 protein is CASSQIGQGNYGYTF. The DNA of the CDR3 is TGCGCCAGCAGCCAGATAGGACAGGGGAACTATGGCTACACCTTC.

In its sample, this clone was seen many times. The V and J genes are TRBV7-6 and TRBJ2-7, with 14 bases lining up with TRBD2. CDR3 length equals 18 residues. Trimming cost V 5 bases and J 4 bases; bases outside gene matches: 13. CDR1 is SGHVS, CDR2 FNYEAQ, per germline. The CDR3, as DNA: TGTGCCAGCAGCCCCGGGGGGGGACTAGCGGGAGAAGGATACGAGCAGTACTTC. Residues: CASSPGGGLAGEGYEQYF.

The rearrangement links TRBV7-2 to TRBJ1-2; TRBD1 aligns across 11 bases. Germline CDR1 reads SGHTA; CDR2 reads FQGNSA. The CDR3 has 16 amino acids. V was pared by 5 bases and J by 7 bases, with 12 bases of the junction left unmatched. Written as DNA, the CDR3 is TGTGCCAGCAGCCTACACGCGGGACAGGGGGTGTCTGGCTACACCTTC. This encodes CASSLHAGQGVSGYTF.

The chain is built from TRBV19 and TRBJ1-4; 10 nucleotides agree with TRBD1. Germline V gene data show CDR1 as LNHDA and CDR2 as SQIVND (reference sequence). V was clipped by 2 bases and J by 8 bases; unmatched bases: 5. This CDR3 is built from 15 residues. The chain's CDR3 is CASSILDRGKEKLFF. The CDR3 DNA is TGTGCCAGTAGTATATTGGACAGGGGGAAGGAAAAACTGTTTTTT.

The chain links TRBV6-5 to TRBJ2-1; a weak D match, TRBD2 (5 bases). This CDR3 contains 12 residues. Deletions cut 7 bases from V and 7 bases from J, with 11 bases between. From germline, CDR1 is MNHEY and CDR2 SVGAGI. The CDR3 DNA reads as TGTGCCAGCACCTTGGGAGTGAATGAGCAGTTCTTC. Translating gives CASTLGVNEQFF.

In this sample, this clone turned up a few times. The chain uses TRBV12-3 or TRBV12-4 and TRBJ2-7, with TRBD2 as a possible D gene (5 bases). CDR3 length: 13 amino acids. Trimming pared 6 bases from V and 3 bases from J, leaving 12 bases between. The CDR3: CASRNGGLYEQYF. The CDR3 DNA follows: TGTGCCAGCAGGAATGGCGGACTCTACGAGCAGTACTTC.

The V and J genes are TRBV5-6 and TRBJ1-2; a weak D match, TRBD1 (5 bases). The CDR3 totals 16 residues. Trimming removed 5 bases from V and 1 base from J, with 18 bases in between. Germline V gives CDR1 SGHDT, CDR2 YYEEEE. As DNA, the CDR3 is TGTGCCAGCAGAAAGGGGCGAAATACTTATAACTATGGCTACACCTTC. Its translation is CASRKGRNTYNYGYTF.

The chain joins TRBV2 to TRBJ1-4; possible D gene TRBD1, 6 bases. Trimming removed 7 bases from V and 3 bases from J, with 12 bases in between. CDR1 SNHLY and CDR2 FYNNEI come from the germline V gene. This CDR3 is 14 amino acids long. The CDR3 DNA sequence: TGTGCCAGCAACCGGGACATTGCTAATGAAAAACTGTTTTTT. Translating it yields CASNRDIANEKLFF.

This clone occurred a few times. The chain carries TRBV2 and TRBJ2-7; tentatively, D is TRBD1 (5 bases). Germline lookup yields CDR1 SNHLY and CDR2 FYNNEI. The CDR3 contains 15 residues. The V gene lost 6 bases and the J gene lost 6 bases, with 21 bases spanning the gap. This chain's CDR3 is CASRARADVESEQYF. CDR3 coding DNA: TGTGCCAGCAGGGCCAGGGCCGACGTAGAATCCGAGCAGTACTTC.

The V and J genes are TRBV28 and TRBJ1-5; D remains unclear. V was cut by 3 bases and J by 2 bases, with 14 bases left in between. The CDR3 is 16 residues long. The germline CDR1 and CDR2 sequences are MDHEN and SYDVKM. The CDR3 sequence: CASSLVGGAGNQPQHF. CDR3 nucleotides: TGTGCCAGCAGTTTGGTAGGTGGAGCTGGCAATCAGCCCCAGCATTTT.

J is TRBJ2-1 and V is TRBV27, with D tentatively TRBD2 (5 bases). This CDR3 comprises 17 residues. V gave up 8 bases and J gave up 0 bases, with 20 bases separating them. Germline loops: CDR1 MNHEY, CDR2 SMNVEV (reference sequence). The CDR3 region is CASAQGGPSPSYNEQFF. CDR3 sequence (DNA): TGTGCCAGCGCGCAAGGAGGACCGTCGCCCTCCTACAATGAGCAGTTCTTC.

This rearrangement joins TRBV11-2 to TRBJ1-2; 7 bases match TRBD1. The CDR3 loop spans 14 amino acids. V gave up 5 bases and J gave up 1 base; unmatched junction bases: 4. Per germline, CDR1 SGHAT and CDR2 FQNNGV. The CDR3, as DNA: TGTGCCAGCAGCCGGACAGGAAATAACTATGGCTACACCTTC. This sequence encodes CASSRTGNNYGYTF.

Points on this clone: The same CDR3 is also encoded by other DNA sequences in this sample. CDR3 nucleotides: TGTGCCAGCAGAGGACAACCGAACACTGAAGCTTTCTTT. As protein: CASRGQPNTEAFF. The V call is TRBV2, the J call TRBJ1-1, with a tentative D call TRBD1 (5 bases). CDR3 size: 13 residues. V lost 6 bases and J 1 base, leaving 9 bases between the germline ends. CDR1 is SNHLY and CDR2 is FYNNEI in the germline V gene.

For this clone: Other nucleotide sequences from this sample produce the same CDR3. The chain joins TRBV30 to TRBJ2-3; 7 bases align to TRBD2. Trimming cost V 3 bases and J 1 base; bases outside gene matches: 4. CDR3 length: 14 amino acids. The germline CDR1 and CDR2 sequences are GTSNPN and SVGIG (reference sequence). The CDR3 nucleotides are TGTGCCTGGAGATTGGCGGGGGGCACAGATACGCAGTATTTT. It encodes CAWRLAGGTDTQYF. Full variable domain (rest looked up from reference TRBV30 and TRBJ2-3): SQTIHQWPATLVQPVGSPLSLECTVEGTSNPNLYWYRQAAGRGLQLLFYSVGIGQISSEVPQNLSASRPQDRQFILSSKKLLLSDSGFYLCAWRLAGGTDTQYFGPGTRLTVL.

The chain links TRBV12-5 to TRBJ1-5; D is uncertain. Germline V CDR1 and CDR2: LGHNT, FRNRAP. Deletions cut 1 base from V and 4 bases from J, with 2 bases between. CDR3 length equals 12 residues. CDR3 sequence reads: CASGLANQPQHF. CDR3 nucleotides: TGTGCTAGTGGTTTGGCGAATCAGCCCCAGCATTTT.

The genes are TRBV27 and TRBJ1-1; weak D call: TRBD1 (6 bases). Germline CDR1 is MNHEY and CDR2 is SMNVEV (reference sequence). The CDR3 loop spans 14 amino acids. V lost 10 bases and J lost 5, with 20 bases in between. In DNA form, the CDR3 reads TGTGCCACCCAGCTTAGAGGGGGGGGTACTGAAGCTTTCTTT. It yields the protein CATQLRGGGTEAFF.

The chain has TRBV11-2 and TRBJ2-7; no clear D gene. Germline V gene data show CDR1 as SGHAT and CDR2 as FQNNGV. Trimming stripped 2 bases from V and 4 bases from J, with 9 bases between. This CDR3 spans 13 amino acids. CDR3 nucleotides: TGTGCCAGCAGCTTATCCCCTTTTTACGAGCAGTACTTC. This codes for CASSLSPFYEQYF.

This clone has a single count. The rearrangement uses TRBV27 and TRBJ2-3; D remains ambiguous. CDR1 is MNHEY and CDR2 is SMNVEV in the germline V gene (reference sequence). This CDR3 comprises 14 residues. V was trimmed by 2 bases and J by 1 base, leaving 7 bases between them. The CDR3 protein is CASSLGLGTDTQYF. CDR3 bases: TGTGCCAGCAGTTTAGGCCTGGGCACAGATACGCAGTATTTT.

The CDR3 nucleotides read TGCGCCACCAGCCGGGACTACAATGAGCAGTTCTTC. Translation gives CATSRDYNEQFF. The chain employs TRBV10-1 and TRBJ2-1, with a tentative D call TRBD2 (5 bases). V was clipped by 10 bases and J by 3 bases, with 10 bases between them. CDR3 length: 12 amino acids. Per germline, CDR1 WNHNN and CDR2 SYGVQD (reference sequence).

V is TRBV27 and J is TRBJ1-5, with D perhaps matching TRBD1 (6 bases). CDR3 length equals 13 residues. Germline loops: CDR1 MNHEY, CDR2 SMNVEV (reference sequence). V was pared by 6 bases and J by 6 bases, with 12 bases between. CDR3 residues: CASRAGRGQPQHF. The CDR3 bases are TGTGCCAGCAGAGCAGGCAGGGGTCAGCCCCAGCATTTT.

This sequence joins TRBV11-2 and TRBJ1-3; D remains ambiguous. From germline, CDR1 is SGHAT and CDR2 FQNNGV. There are 15 residues in the CDR3. Trimming took 2 bases from V and 1 from J, leaving 9 bases between them. In nucleotides, the CDR3 is TGTGCCAGCAGCTTAACGTACAATTCTGGAAACACCATATATTTT. Encoded protein: CASSLTYNSGNTIYF.

This chain joins TRBV15 and TRBJ1-2; possibly TRBD1 for D (6 bases). CDR3 length equals 16 residues. Trimming stripped 5 bases from V and 0 bases from J, with 16 bases between. Germline V gene sequence: CDR1 LNHNV, CDR2 YYDKDF (reference sequence). For the CDR3, the DNA is TGTGCCACCAGCTACACCCCAGGGGTGCCTAACTATGGCTACACCTTC. This sequence encodes CATSYTPGVPNYGYTF. Full variable domain (missing parts from reference TRBV15 and TRBJ1-2): DAMVIQNPRYQVTQFGKPVTLSCSQTLNHNVMYWYQQKSSQAPKLLFHYYDKDFNNEADTPDNFQSRRPNTSFCFLDIRSPGLGDTAMYLCATSYTPGVPNYGYTFGSGTRLTVV.

The J gene is TRBJ1-2, the V gene TRBV7-8; perhaps TRBD1 as D (5 bases). Trimming shortened V by 2 bases and J by 7 bases, and 11 bases separated the two germline ends. Germline V gives CDR1 SGHVS, CDR2 FQNEAQ. The CDR3 is made up of 13 amino acids. As DNA, the CDR3 is TGTGCCAGCAGCTTACAGGGTGTCGGTGGCTACACCTTC. Amino acid sequence: CASSLQGVGGYTF. Using reference TRBV7-8 and TRBJ1-2 for the parts outside the CDR3, the full variable domain is GAGVSQSPRYKVAKRGQDVALRCDPISGHVSLFWYQQALGQGPEFLTYFQNEAQLDKSGLPSDRFFAERPEGSVSTLKIQRTQQEDSAVYLCASSLQGVGGYTFGSGTRLTVV.

V usage is TRBV9 and J usage is TRBJ2-2; a weak D match, TRBD2 (5 bases). V lost 0 bases and J 1 base, leaving 10 bases between the germline ends. Germline lookup yields CDR1 SGDLS and CDR2 YYNGEE. The length of the CDR3 is 16 residues. The CDR3 region has the DNA TGTGCCAGCAGCGTAGTAAGGGAGAAGAACACCGGGGAGCTGTTTTTT. It is translated as CASSVVREKNTGELFF.

This clone has more than one count but fewer than ten. The chain recombines TRBV5-4 with TRBJ2-1; 10 bases agree with TRBD2. Germline CDR1 reads SGHNT; CDR2 reads YYREEE (reference sequence). Trimming removed 7 bases from V and 2 bases from J; junction bases left unmatched: 9. This CDR3 is built from 16 residues. CDR3 amino acids: CASGPSGRGPYNEQFF. CDR3 sequence (DNA): TGTGCCAGCGGCCCTAGCGGGAGAGGTCCCTACAATGAGCAGTTCTTC.